This TCR beta chain originates from a study of T cells in Graves' hyperthyroidism and ophthalmopathy. Turning to the study itself: Peripheral blood was taken when the disease was first diagnosed, before any treatment began. The study, taken as a whole, reports: In blood, most of the thyroid clonotypes expanded above 0.001 were also present.

The CDR3 has 14 residues. V shed 6 bases, J shed 3 bases, and the junction held 5 bases outside the gene matches. Per germline, CDR1 DFQATT and CDR2 SNEGSKA (reference sequence). This clonotype showed up many times. The antigen is undetermined. Amplified TCR beta CDR3 regions derived from RNA transcripts. Researchers ran a first-round RT-PCR on the TCR CDR3 using the HTBI primer set. MiXCR, applied by TCRdb to the multiplex PCR reads, yields one record per CDR3 protein. This sample has approximately 370,000 distinct CDR3 sequences, with more than 12% found just once. Hyperthyroidism in the patients, aged 18 to 65, was newly diagnosed and under 2 months in duration.

The clonotype was recovered from a woman aged 25 to 45 with Graves' hyperthyroidism. Sequencing used blood. The chain joins TRBV20-1 to TRBJ1-5; 10 bases are a match to TRBD1. The CDR3: CSAVGQGNNQPQHF. The CDR3 DNA reads as TGCAGTGCAGTGGGACAGGGGAACAATCAGCCCCAGCATTTT.